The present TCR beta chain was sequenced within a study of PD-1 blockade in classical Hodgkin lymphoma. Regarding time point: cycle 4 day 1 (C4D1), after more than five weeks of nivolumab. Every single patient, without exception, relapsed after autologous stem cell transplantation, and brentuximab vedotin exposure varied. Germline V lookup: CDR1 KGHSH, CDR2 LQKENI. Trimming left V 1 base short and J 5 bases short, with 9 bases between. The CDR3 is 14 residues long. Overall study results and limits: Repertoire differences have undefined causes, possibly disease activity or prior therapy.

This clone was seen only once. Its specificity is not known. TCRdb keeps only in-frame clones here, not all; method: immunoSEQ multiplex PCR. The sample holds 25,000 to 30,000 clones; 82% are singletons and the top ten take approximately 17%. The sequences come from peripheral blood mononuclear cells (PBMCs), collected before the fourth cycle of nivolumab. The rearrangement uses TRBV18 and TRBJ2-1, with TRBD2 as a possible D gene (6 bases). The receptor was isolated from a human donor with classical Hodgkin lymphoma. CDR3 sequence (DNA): TGTGCCAGCTCACCACGGTCGGGGGACAATGAGCAGTTCTTC. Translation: CASSPRSGDNEQFF.